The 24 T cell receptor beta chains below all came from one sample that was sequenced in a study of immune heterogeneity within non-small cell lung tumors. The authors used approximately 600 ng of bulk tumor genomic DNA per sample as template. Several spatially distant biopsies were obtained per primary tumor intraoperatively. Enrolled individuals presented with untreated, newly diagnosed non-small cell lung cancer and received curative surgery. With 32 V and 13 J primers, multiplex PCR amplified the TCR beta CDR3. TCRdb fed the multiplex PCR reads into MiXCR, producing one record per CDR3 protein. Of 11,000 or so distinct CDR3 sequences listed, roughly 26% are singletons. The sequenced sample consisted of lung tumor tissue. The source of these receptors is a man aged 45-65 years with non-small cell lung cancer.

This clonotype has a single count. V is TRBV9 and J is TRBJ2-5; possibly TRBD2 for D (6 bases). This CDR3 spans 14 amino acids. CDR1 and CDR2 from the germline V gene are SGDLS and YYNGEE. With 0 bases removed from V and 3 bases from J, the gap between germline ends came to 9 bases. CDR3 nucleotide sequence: TGTGCCAGCAGCGTAGGACCGGGGGAAGAGACCCAGTACTTC. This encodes CASSVGPGEETQYF.

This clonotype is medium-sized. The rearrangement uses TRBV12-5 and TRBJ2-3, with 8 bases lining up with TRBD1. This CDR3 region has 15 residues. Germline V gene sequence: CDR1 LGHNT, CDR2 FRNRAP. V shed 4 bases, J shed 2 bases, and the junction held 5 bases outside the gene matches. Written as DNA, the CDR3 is TGTGCTAGTGGTTCCGGACAGGGTCCCACAGATACGCAGTATTTT. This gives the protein CASGSGQGPTDTQYF.

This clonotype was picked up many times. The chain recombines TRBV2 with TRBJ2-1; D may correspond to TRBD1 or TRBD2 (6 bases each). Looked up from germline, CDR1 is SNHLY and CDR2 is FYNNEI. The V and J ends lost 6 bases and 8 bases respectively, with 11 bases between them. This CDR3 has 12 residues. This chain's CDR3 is CASRVGGDEQFF. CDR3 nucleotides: TGTGCCAGCAGGGTCGGGGGCGATGAGCAGTTCTTC.

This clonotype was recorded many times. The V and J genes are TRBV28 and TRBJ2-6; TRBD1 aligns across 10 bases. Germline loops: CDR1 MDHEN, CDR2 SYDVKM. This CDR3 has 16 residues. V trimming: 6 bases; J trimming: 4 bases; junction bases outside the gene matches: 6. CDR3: CASRSGQGYGANVLTF. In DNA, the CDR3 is TGTGCCAGCAGGTCGGGACAGGGGTACGGGGCCAACGTCCTGACTTTC.

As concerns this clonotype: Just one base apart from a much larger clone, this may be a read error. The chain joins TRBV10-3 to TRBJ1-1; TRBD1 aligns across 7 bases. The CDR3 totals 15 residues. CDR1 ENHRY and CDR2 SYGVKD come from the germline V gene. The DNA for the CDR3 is TGTGCCATCAGTGAATATGAGACAGGGCCTACTGAAGCTTCCTTT. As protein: CAISEYETGPTEASF.

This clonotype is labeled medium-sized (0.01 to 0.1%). The CDR3 nucleotides are TGCAGTGCTAAAAAGGACGGGAGCGGCGAGCAGTACTTC. This gives the protein CSAKKDGSGEQYF. V gene TRBV20-1 combines with J gene TRBJ2-7, with D possibly matching TRBD2 (6 bases). Germline assignment: CDR1 DFQATT and CDR2 SNEGSKA (reference sequence). CDR3 length: 13 residues. Trimming shortened V by 4 bases and J by 6 bases, and 16 bases separated the two germline ends.

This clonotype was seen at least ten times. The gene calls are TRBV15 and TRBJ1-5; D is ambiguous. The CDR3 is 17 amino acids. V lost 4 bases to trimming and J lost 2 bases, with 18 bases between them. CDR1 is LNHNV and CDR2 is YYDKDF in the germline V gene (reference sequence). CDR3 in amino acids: CATSKHWARLGNQPQHF. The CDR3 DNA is TGTGCCACCAGCAAACACTGGGCTCGGCTCGGCAATCAGCCCCAGCATTTT.

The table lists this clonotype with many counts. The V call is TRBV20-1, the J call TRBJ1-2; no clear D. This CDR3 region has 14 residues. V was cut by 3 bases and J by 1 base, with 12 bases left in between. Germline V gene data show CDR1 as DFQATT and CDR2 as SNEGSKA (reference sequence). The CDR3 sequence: CSARGGRNNYGYTF. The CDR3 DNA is TGCAGTGCTAGGGGAGGGAGAAATAACTATGGCTACACCTTC.

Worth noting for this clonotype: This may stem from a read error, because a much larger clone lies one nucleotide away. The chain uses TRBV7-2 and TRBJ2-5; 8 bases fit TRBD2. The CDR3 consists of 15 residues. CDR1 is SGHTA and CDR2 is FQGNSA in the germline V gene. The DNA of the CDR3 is TGTGCCTGCAGCTTAGGGGGACTAGTGATGGAGACCCAGTACTTC. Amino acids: CACSLGGLVMETQYF.

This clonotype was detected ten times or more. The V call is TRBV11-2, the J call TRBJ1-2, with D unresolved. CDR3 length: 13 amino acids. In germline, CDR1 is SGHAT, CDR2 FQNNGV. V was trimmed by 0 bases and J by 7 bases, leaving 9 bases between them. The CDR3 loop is CASSLEPGSGYTF. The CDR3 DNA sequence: TGTGCCAGCAGCTTAGAGCCGGGCTCTGGCTACACCTTC.

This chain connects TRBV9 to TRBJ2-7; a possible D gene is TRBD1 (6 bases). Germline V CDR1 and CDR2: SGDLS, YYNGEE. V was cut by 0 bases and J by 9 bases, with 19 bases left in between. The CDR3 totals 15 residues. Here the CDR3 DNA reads TGTGCCAGCAGCGTAGCTCCGACAGGTGGCCACGGGCAGTACTTC. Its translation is CASSVAPTGGHGQYF.

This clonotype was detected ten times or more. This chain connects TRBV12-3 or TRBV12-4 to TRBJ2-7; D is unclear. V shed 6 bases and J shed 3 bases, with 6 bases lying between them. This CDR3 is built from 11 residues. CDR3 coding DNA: TGTGCCAGCAGCAGGAACTACGAGCAGTACTTC. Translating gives CASSRNYEQYF.

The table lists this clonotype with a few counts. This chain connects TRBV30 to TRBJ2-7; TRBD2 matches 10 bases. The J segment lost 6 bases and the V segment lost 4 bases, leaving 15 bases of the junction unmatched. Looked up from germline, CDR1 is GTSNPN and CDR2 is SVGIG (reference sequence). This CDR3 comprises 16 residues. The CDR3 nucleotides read TGTGCCTGGAACGCGGCAAGGAGCGGGAGGGCAGGCGAGCAGTACTTC. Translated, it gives CAWNAARSGRAGEQYF.

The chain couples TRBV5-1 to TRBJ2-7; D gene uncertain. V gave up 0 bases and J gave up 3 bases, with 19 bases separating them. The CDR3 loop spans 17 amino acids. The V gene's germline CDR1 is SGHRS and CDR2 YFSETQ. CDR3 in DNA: TGCGCCAGCAGCTTGGCCTTGGACCCGTTCGGCCTCTACGAGCAGTACTTC. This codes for CASSLALDPFGLYEQYF.

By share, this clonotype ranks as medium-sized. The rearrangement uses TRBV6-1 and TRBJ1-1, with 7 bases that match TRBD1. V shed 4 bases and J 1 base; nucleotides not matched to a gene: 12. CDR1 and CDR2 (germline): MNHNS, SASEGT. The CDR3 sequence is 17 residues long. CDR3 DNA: TGTGCCAGCAGTGCCTTCTACAGGGGTCTGGGGAACACTGAAGCTTTCTTT. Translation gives CASSAFYRGLGNTEAFF.

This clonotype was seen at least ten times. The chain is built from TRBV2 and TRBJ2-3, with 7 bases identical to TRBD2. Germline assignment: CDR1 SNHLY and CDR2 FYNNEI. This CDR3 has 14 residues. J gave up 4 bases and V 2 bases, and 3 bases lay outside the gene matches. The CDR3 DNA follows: TGTGCCAGCAGTGAAAGGACTAGGGCAGATACGCAGTATTTT. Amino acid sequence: CASSERTRADTQYF.

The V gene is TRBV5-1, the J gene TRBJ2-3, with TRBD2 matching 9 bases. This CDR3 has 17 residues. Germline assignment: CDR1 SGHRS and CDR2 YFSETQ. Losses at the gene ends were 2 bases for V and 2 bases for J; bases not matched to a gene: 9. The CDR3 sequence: CASSLGIAGAPTDTQYF. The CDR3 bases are TGCGCCAGCAGCTTAGGAATAGCGGGGGCACCCACAGATACGCAGTATTTT.

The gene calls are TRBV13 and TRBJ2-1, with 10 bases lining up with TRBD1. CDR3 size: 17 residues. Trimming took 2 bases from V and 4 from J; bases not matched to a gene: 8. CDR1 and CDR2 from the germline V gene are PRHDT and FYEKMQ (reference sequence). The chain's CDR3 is CASSLSLTGGEYNEQFF. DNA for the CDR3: TGTGCCAGCAGCTTATCCCTGACAGGGGGCGAATACAATGAGCAGTTCTTC.

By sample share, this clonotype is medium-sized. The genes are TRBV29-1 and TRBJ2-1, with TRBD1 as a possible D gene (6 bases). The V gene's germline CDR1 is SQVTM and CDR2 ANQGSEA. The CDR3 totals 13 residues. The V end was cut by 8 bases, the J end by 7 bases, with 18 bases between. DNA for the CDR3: TGCAGCTCCAGAAACAGGGATTGGAATGAGCAGTTCTTC. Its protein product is CSSRNRDWNEQFF.

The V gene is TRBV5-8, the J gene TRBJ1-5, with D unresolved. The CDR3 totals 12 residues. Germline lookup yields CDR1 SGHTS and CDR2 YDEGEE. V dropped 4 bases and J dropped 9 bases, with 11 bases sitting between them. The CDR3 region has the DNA TGTGCCAGCAGCAAAAACACCGGGCCCCAGCATTTT. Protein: CASSKNTGPQHF. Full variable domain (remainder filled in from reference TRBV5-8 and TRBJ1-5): EAGVTQSPTHLIKTRGQQATLRCSPISGHTSVYWYQQALGLGLQFLLWYDEGEERNRGNFPPRFSGRQFPNYSSELNVNALELEDSALYLCASSKNTGPQHFGDGTRLSIL.

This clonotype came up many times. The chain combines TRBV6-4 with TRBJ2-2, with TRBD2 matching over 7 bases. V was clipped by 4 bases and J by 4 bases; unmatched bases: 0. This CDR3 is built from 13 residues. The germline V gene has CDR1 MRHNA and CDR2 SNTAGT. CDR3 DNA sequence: TGTGCCAGCAGTGGGACTAGCACCGGGGAGCTGTTTTTT. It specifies CASSGTSTGELFF.

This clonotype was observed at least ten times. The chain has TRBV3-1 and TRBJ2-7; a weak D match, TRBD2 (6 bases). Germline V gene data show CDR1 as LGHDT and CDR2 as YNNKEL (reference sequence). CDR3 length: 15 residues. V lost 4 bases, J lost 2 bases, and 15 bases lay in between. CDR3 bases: TGTGCCAGCAGCCCTCGACGGGAGCTGACCTACGAGCAGTACTTC. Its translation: CASSPRRELTYEQYF.

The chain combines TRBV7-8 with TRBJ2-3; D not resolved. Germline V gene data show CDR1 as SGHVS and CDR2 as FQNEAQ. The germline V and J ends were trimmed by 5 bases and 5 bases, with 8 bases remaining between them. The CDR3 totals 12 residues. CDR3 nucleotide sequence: TGTGCCAGCAGCCGGGCAGAAGATACGCAGTATTTT. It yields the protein CASSRAEDTQYF.

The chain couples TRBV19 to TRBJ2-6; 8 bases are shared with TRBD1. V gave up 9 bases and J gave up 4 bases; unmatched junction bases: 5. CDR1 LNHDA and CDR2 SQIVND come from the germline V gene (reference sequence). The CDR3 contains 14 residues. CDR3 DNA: TGTGCCAGCGACAGGGGTGGCGGGGCCAACGTCCTGACTTTC. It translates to CASDRGGGANVLTF.